This is a list of T cell receptor beta chains from one sample in a study of beta chain features in type 1 diabetes. TCRdb's table, derived via immunoSEQ multiplex PCR, lists solely in-frame clones and lacks some. Of some 150,000 clones detected, about 10% appear once; the ten largest clones hold about 1.3%. Material: naive CD4+ T cells from blood. All receptors come from a man in his late teens or twenties in good health. Both conserved end residues are part of each CDR3. A D gene is named only where the DNA matches it firmly. Size tells how often a clone was seen (once, few, many) or the class of an expanded clone, and some rows leave it out.

clone_size d_call j_call v_call cdr3_aa cdr3_nt
NA TRBD2 TRBJ2-2 TRBV18 CASSPLAASNTGELFF TGTGCCAGCTCTCCCCTAGCGGCTTCGAACACCGGGGAGCTGTTTTTT
many NA TRBJ1-2 TRBV9 CASSGDNANYGYTF TGTGCCAGCAGTGGGGACAACGCTAACTATGGCTACACCTTC
NA NA TRBJ2-1 TRBV6-1 CASTLSGYNEQFF TGTGCCAGCACTCTTAGCGGCTACAATGAGCAGTTCTTC
NA TRBD1 TRBJ1-2 TRBV29-1 CSVATGGGGYTF TGCAGCGTTGCGACAGGGGGTGGGGGCTACACCTTC
NA TRBD1 TRBJ1-4 TRBV5-6 CASSLGDRADEKLFF TGTGCCAGCAGCTTGGGGGACAGGGCTGATGAAAAACTGTTTTTT
NA NA TRBJ1-5 TRBV27 CASSFRGSNQPQHF TGTGCCAGCAGTTTCAGGGGTAGCAATCAGCCCCAGCATTTT
few TRBD1 TRBJ1-3 TRBV4-1 CASSQVGQGGGNTIYF TGCGCCAGCAGCCAAGTGGGACAGGGAGGTGGAAACACCATATATTTT
few NA TRBJ2-7 TRBV2 CASNLGGEQYF TGTGCCAGCAACCTTGGAGGTGAGCAGTACTTC
NA NA TRBJ1-2 TRBV19 CASRPAGANYGYTF TGTGCCAGTAGGCCCGCCGGGGCTAACTATGGCTACACCTTC
many NA TRBJ2-3 TRBV28 CASADSGTQYF TGTGCCAGCGCCGACAGTGGCACGCAGTATTTT
NA NA TRBJ2-5 TRBV18 CASSADLQETQYF TGTGCCAGCTCGGCCGACTTACAAGAGACCCAGTACTTC
NA NA TRBJ2-2 TRBV7-9 CASSREDGGELFF TGTGCCAGCAGCCGCGAAGATGGCGGGGAGCTGTTTTTT
few NA TRBJ2-1 TRBV7-2 CASSLVASRGYNEQFF TGTGCCAGCAGCTTAGTGGCTAGCCGGGGGTACAATGAGCAGTTCTTC
NA TRBD1 TRBJ1-1 TRBV7-8 CASSARQGGGTEAFF TGTGCCAGCAGCGCCAGACAGGGAGGAGGCACTGAAGCTTTCTTT
NA TRBD1 TRBJ2-3 TRBV7-3 CASSPDRVSGTDTQYF TGTGCCAGCAGCCCGGACAGGGTATCCGGCACAGATACGCAGTATTTT
few TRBD2 TRBJ2-2 TRBV15 CATVPGVAGGGGELFF TGTGCCACCGTCCCGGGAGTAGCGGGGGGGGGCGGGGAGCTGTTTTTT
NA NA TRBJ2-2 TRBV2 CASSVGGGGTGELFF TGTGCCAGCAGTGTGGGGGGAGGCGGCACCGGGGAGCTGTTTTTT
NA NA TRBJ2-7 TRBV21-1 CASIRTGSPHEQYF TGTGCCAGCATCCGGACAGGGAGCCCCCACGAGCAGTACTTC
NA NA TRBJ1-4 TRBV7-4 CASSPVLRTENEKLFF TGTGCCAGCAGCCCCGTCCTCCGGACAGAGAATGAAAAACTGTTTTTT
NA TRBD2 TRBJ2-3 TRBV18 CASSGLAGVTDTQYF TGTGCCAGCTCAGGCCTAGCGGGGGTCACAGATACGCAGTATTTT
NA TRBD1 TRBJ2-2 TRBV4-1 CASAQGAVNTGELFF TGCGCCAGCGCCCAGGGGGCCGTGAACACCGGGGAGCTGTTTTTT
few NA TRBJ2-7 TRBV28 CASGTRGAPSYEQYF TGTGCCAGCGGGACTCGGGGGGCTCCCTCCTACGAGCAGTACTTC
NA NA TRBJ1-1 TRBV7-9 CASSVGGGVTEAFF TGTGCCAGCAGCGTTGGGGGGGGCGTCACTGAAGCTTTCTTT
NA NA TRBJ2-7 TRBV6-6 CASSKVQGESYEQYF TGTGCCAGCAGTAAAGTACAGGGAGAATCTTACGAGCAGTACTTC
NA TRBD1 TRBJ2-7 TRBV19 CASSSLSTGGTYEQYF TGTGCCAGTAGTAGCCTCTCGACAGGGGGGACCTACGAGCAGTACTTC
NA NA TRBJ2-3 TRBV27 CASSLTTTDTQYF TGTGCCAGCAGTTTAACAACCACAGATACGCAGTATTTT
NA TRBD1 TRBJ1-2 TRBV4-1 CASSLRDSGGYTF TGCGCCAGCAGCCTTCGGGACAGCGGAGGCTACACCTTC
NA NA TRBJ1-6 TRBV7-9 CASSLLRGVPYNSPLHF TGTGCCAGCAGCTTATTGCGGGGGGTGCCTTATAATTCACCCCTCCACTTT